Sequencing of this T cell receptor beta chain was carried out in a study of T cell responses to AZD1222 COVID-19 vaccine. Study-wide results and limits: Regions 160-218 and 743-854 dominated among vaccine-associated CD4 TCRs spanning spike. Most donors were white British and more were female, and clonal diversity was possibly underestimated. Spike-specific TCR breadth and depth grew following two AZD1222 doses. The study reported that nearly half of spike-specific TCRs target unmutated variant regions.

Remarks on this clone: Its target is not known.

CDR3 length equals 13 residues. Germline V gene sequence: CDR1 LNHDA, CDR2 SQIVND (reference sequence). V lost 5 bases and J 4 bases, leaving 11 bases between the germline ends. Method: immunoSEQ multiplex PCR; TCRdb's copy keeps in-frame clones and lacks some. The profile shows 50,000 to 85,000 clones, around 79% of them singletons. This sequence was found in an adult in good health. Here the sequenced sample was peripheral blood, taken on day 0 of MenACWY control vaccination. This sequence joins TRBV19 and TRBJ1-1; D uncertain. CDR3 residues: CASSRNRGTEAFF. DNA of the CDR3: TGTGCCAGTAGTCGGAACCGAGGCACTGAAGCTTTCTTT. Filled out from reference TRBV19 and TRBJ1-1, the complete variable domain reads DGGITQSPKYLFRKEGQNVTLSCEQNLNHDAMYWYRQDPGQGLRLIYYSQIVNDFQKGDIAEGYSVSREKKESFPLTVTSAQKNPTAFYLCASSRNRGTEAFFGQGTRLTVV.